This T cell receptor (beta chain) was identified in a study of shared clonotypes between healthy human individuals. Looked up from germline, CDR1 is LGHNA and CDR2 is YNFKEQ. Trimming cost V 0 bases and J 3 bases; bases outside gene matches: 10. This CDR3 is 18 amino acids long. The authors' processing: Filtering differed, since immunoSEQ gave only junction sequences and no quality scores. Only in-frame clones appear in the TCRdb table, and some are missing; sequencing was by immunoSEQ multiplex PCR. For V, J and clone size, that table is used; D and trimming come from the DNA. Among under 2.5 million clones, 80% to 95% were seen once, and the ten largest hold 0.37%. A remark on this clone: Its cognate antigen is unknown.

Study-level results: The low donor count limited represented genetic and exposure-history diversity.

Participating donors were healthy, HIV-negative adults free of recent acute infections or vaccinations. The gene calls are TRBV4-2 and TRBJ2-3, with TRBD2 identical over 9 bases. The sample consisted of naive CD4+ T cells from PBMCs. Subset of the sample: CD45RA+ positively selected. This TCR was sampled from a man younger than 35 in good health. Some clones in this sample may be carry-over from other donors' samples. CDR3 amino acids: CASSQERSTSGSTDTQYF. CDR3 DNA: TGTGCCAGCAGCCAAGAACGTTCAACTAGCGGGTCTACAGATACGCAGTATTTT.